Presented here are 10 T cell receptor beta chains from one specimen sequenced in a study of spatial heterogeneity in lung cancer. Time point noted: blood at routine non-recurrence follow-up after resection. Unsorted whole RNA of tumor, nontumor lung or frozen PBMC was sequenced. TCRdb analysed the 5' RACE reads with MiXCR anew, one entry per CDR3 protein. The sample shows about 120,000 distinct CDR3 sequences, 10% to 15% of them seen only once. The sample here was PBMCs, taken at follow-up. All receptors come from a male donor with early-stage non-small cell lung cancer.

A few counts support this clonotype. The V and J genes are TRBV7-9 and TRBJ1-1; TRBD1 might be the D (5 bases). There are 12 residues in the CDR3. Germline V gene data show CDR1 as SEHNR and CDR2 as FQNEAQ (reference sequence). Trimming took off 1 base at V and 8 bases at J, with 8 bases between the two ends. CDR3 loop: CASSLGDAEAFF. In DNA form, the CDR3 reads TGTGCCAGCAGCTTAGGGGACGCCGAAGCTTTCTTT.

This clonotype showed up many times. The chain is built from TRBV5-1 and TRBJ2-7, with TRBD1 matching 7 bases. CDR1 and CDR2 from the germline V gene are SGHRS and YFSETQ. The CDR3 length is 16 residues. Trimming cost V 4 bases and J 2 bases; bases outside gene matches: 12. The CDR3 DNA is TGCGCCAGCAGCCCAGGTGAGAGGACAGGCACCTACGAGCAGTACTTC. Protein product: CASSPGERTGTYEQYF.

The genes are TRBV5-1 and TRBJ2-7; D gene uncertain. Trimming took 4 bases from V and 2 from J, leaving 10 bases between them. The CDR3 consists of 13 residues. Germline V gene data show CDR1 as SGHRS and CDR2 as YFSETQ. CDR3 sequence reads: CASSKDPTYEQYF. CDR3 nucleotides: TGCGCCAGCAGCAAGGACCCGACCTACGAGCAGTACTTC.

This chain links TRBV3-1 with TRBJ2-5, with D uncertain. Per germline, CDR1 LGHDT and CDR2 YNNKEL (reference sequence). Trimming took 3 bases from V and 2 from J, leaving 13 bases between them. CDR3 length: 15 amino acids. CDR3 residues: CASSQRAPTQETQYF. CDR3 coding DNA: TGTGCCAGCAGCCAGCGAGCTCCAACACAAGAGACCCAGTACTTC.

This clonotype was counted ten times or more. The DNA for the CDR3 is TGTGCCAGCAGTTATGGAGACCGGGGCCCATGGGACGAGCAGTACTTC. It translates to CASSYGDRGPWDEQYF. This sequence joins TRBV12-3 or TRBV12-4 and TRBJ2-7; D might be TRBD1 or TRBD2, each matching 5 bases. V gave up 4 bases and J gave up 5 bases, with 21 bases separating them. The CDR3 runs 16 residues.

This clonotype was counted a few times. This chain joins TRBV3-1 and TRBJ2-1; 9 positions agree with TRBD2. Germline CDR1 and CDR2: LGHDT and YNNKEL (reference sequence). V lost 0 bases to trimming and J lost 7 bases; unmatched junction nucleotides: 10. The CDR3 sequence is 17 residues long. CDR3 in amino acids: CASSQDRGIAGVNEQFF. In DNA form, the CDR3 reads TGTGCCAGCAGCCAAGATCGTGGGATAGCGGGAGTAAATGAGCAGTTCTTC.

This clonotype was recorded many times. The chain links TRBV20-1 to TRBJ2-7; tentatively, D is TRBD2 (6 bases). V lost 0 bases to trimming and J lost 3 bases, with 9 bases between them. The CDR3 length is 13 residues. Germline CDR1 DFQATT, CDR2 SNEGSKA (reference sequence). The CDR3 loop is CSAREGGLYEQYF. In DNA form, the CDR3 reads TGCAGTGCTAGAGAGGGGGGACTCTACGAGCAGTACTTC.

A few counts support this clonotype. The chain recombines TRBV9 with TRBJ2-7; tentative D call: TRBD1 (6 bases). Germline V gene data show CDR1 as SGDLS and CDR2 as YYNGEE. The CDR3 consists of 15 residues. Between the trimmed V and J ends, which lost 0 bases and 6 bases, there was a span of 16 bases. The CDR3 DNA follows: TGTGCCAGCAGCGTAGAATGGCAGGGGATGGGCGAGCAGTACTTC. This translates into CASSVEWQGMGEQYF.

The rearrangement uses TRBV27 and TRBJ1-6; TRBD1 matches at 10 bases. The V gene end was trimmed by 5 bases and the J gene end by 7 bases; junction bases not matched to a gene: 11. CDR1 MNHEY and CDR2 SMNVEV come from the germline V gene (reference sequence). This CDR3 spans 17 amino acids. This CDR3 reads CASSPRRGDRGNSPLHF. In DNA form, the CDR3 reads TGTGCCAGCAGTCCCCGTAGGGGGGACAGGGGAAATTCACCCCTCCACTTT.

This clonotype was counted only a few times. The chain carries TRBV20-1 and TRBJ1-5; D gene unclear. Germline CDR1 is DFQATT and CDR2 is SNEGSKA (reference sequence). This CDR3 has 12 amino acids. The ends were cut back, 6 bases at V and 0 bases at J, with 6 bases in the middle. CDR3 amino acids: CSAQISNQPQHF. CDR3 nucleotide sequence: TGCAGTGCCCAAATTAGCAATCAGCCCCAGCATTTT.